This entry concerns a single T cell receptor beta chain. Its antigen is not yet known. Base qualities are not provided; no much larger clone lies one nucleotide away. This entry comes from a study of OX40 agonist ivuxolimab in advanced cancers. As for the study more broadly: Ivuxolimab was an agonistic, fully human IgG2 monoclonal antibody directed against OX40 (CD134), a costimulatory receptor. Of the approximately 50 patients in dose escalation, about 20 had hepatocellular carcinoma, roughly 15 had melanoma, 9 had renal cell carcinoma and 9 had head and neck cancer. Intravenous ivuxolimab was administered to patients every 2 weeks at six dose levels: 0.01, 0.1, 0.3, 1.5, 3 and 10 mg/kg. Patients were allowed to have had prior anti-PD-1, anti-PD-L1 or anti-CTLA-4 therapy, and roughly two fifths of the dose-escalation patients had been treated with checkpoint inhibitors. Peripheral TCRbeta sequencing was intended to test whether TCR sequence diversity was altered and clonal T-cell expansion was caused by ivuxolimab. Partial responses occurred in three dose-escalation patients: two with cutaneous melanoma and one with hepatocellular carcinoma. A male proportion of roughly 85% and a mean age of around 60 years, ranging from about 20 to 79, were recorded for the dose-escalation cohort. The paper describes the monotherapy dose-escalation part (N ≈ 49 patients) of the phase I trial of ivuxolimab. Study-wide conclusions, independent of this receptor: At doses of 0.1 to 3.0 mg/kg, clonal expansion of both CD4+ and CD8+ blood T cells was observed from baseline to week 6. Low levels of normalized T-cell clonal expansion were also seen in some patients who did not respond. In the 0.1-3.0 mg/kg groups, partial responders had among the lowest normalized peripheral clonal expansion, particularly in CD8+ T cells. Antigen specificity was not determined for the clonally expanded peripheral T cells. After ivuxolimab, more expanded clones were found on average in CD8+ T cells than in CD4+ T cells.

The trial excluded patients who had a history of autoimmune disease or were on systemic immunosuppression. Peripheral blood for TCR sequencing was collected from all dose cohorts at baseline, on cycle 4 day 1, and on cycle 7 day 1. The samples were taken from a phase I, first-in-human, multicenter, open-label dose-escalation trial of ivuxolimab. Adults with locally advanced or metastatic head and neck squamous cell, hepatocellular, melanoma or renal cell carcinoma were enrolled in the trial. Before TCR sequencing, CD4+ and CD8+ T cells were separately sorted from peripheral blood. For sequencing of the TCRbeta CDR3 region, genomic DNA was extracted from the sorted cells. The immunoSEQ Assay was used to sequence the TCRbeta CDR3 regions. TCRdb provides this immuneACCESS table in a form limited to in-frame rearrangements. Some clones are lacking; in checked studies, under half of them reflect an unresolved V gene, and why the rest are absent is not known. The sample table shows approximately 45,000 clones, and approximately 91% are seen once. About 54% of the sample is held by the ten biggest clonotypes.

The input for sequencing was CD4+ or CD8+ T cells sorted from blood, taken in a trial of the OX40 agonist ivuxolimab. The receptor was derived from an adult with an advanced solid tumor such as melanoma, head and neck, liver or kidney cancer.

CDR3 protein: CASSLTRDRGKNYGYTF. The nucleotides read TGTGCCAGCAGCTTAACTCGGGACAGAGGGAAGAACTATGGCTACACCTTC. This receptor chain uses TRBV7-2 and TRBJ1-2; TRBD1 agrees with 7 junctional bases. From the germline V gene, CDR1 is SGHTA and CDR2 is FQGNSA. From the cysteine through the phenylalanine, the CDR3 covers 17 amino acids. The DNA shown is the 51-base CDR3, in frame from base 1. The V end gives up 2 bases and the J end 2 bases, leaving 11 bases in the junction not matched to a gene.